The clone carrying this T cell receptor beta chain was recorded only once. Its antigen is unknown. Between the trimmed V and J ends, which lost 6 bases and 9 bases, there was a span of 15 bases. Germline V gene sequence: CDR1 WNHNN, CDR2 SYGVQD (reference sequence). This CDR3 is 14 amino acids long. These data are taken from a study of OX40 agonist ivuxolimab in advanced cancers. Study-wide context: An anti-OX40 (CD134) antibody with agonistic activity, ivuxolimab, was administered to patients. Participants could have had prior anti-PD-1, anti-PD-L1 or anti-CTLA-4 therapy, and around 40% had some. Of the patients, three showed partial responses, one with hepatocellular carcinoma and two with cutaneous melanoma. Overall study results and limits: CD8+ T cells were the subset that, on average, had more expanded clones than CD4+.

Assay used: immunoSEQ multiplex PCR; TCRdb lists only in-frame clones, some missing. The sample carries roughly 90,000 clones, less than 95% recorded once. The rearrangement uses TRBV10-1 and TRBJ2-6, with D unclear. This material consisted of CD4+ or CD8+ T cells sorted from blood, taken in a trial of the OX40 agonist ivuxolimab. The TCR comes from an adult with an advanced solid tumor such as melanoma, head and neck, liver or kidney cancer. The CDR3 DNA reads TGCGCCAGCAGGCCCACGCAGGAAAACAACGTCCTGACTTTC. This codes for CASRPTQENNVLTF.